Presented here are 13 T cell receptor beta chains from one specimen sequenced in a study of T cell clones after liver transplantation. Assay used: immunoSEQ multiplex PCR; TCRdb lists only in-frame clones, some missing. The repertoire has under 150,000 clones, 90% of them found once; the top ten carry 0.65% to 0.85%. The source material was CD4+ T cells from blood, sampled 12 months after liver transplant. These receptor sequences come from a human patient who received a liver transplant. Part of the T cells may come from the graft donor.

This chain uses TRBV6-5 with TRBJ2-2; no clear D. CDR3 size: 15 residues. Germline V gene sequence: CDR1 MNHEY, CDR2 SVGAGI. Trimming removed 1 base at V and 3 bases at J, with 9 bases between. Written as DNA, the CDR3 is TGTGCCAGCAGTTACTGGCCCGCAGACACCGGGGAGCTGTTTTTT. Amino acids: CASSYWPADTGELFF.

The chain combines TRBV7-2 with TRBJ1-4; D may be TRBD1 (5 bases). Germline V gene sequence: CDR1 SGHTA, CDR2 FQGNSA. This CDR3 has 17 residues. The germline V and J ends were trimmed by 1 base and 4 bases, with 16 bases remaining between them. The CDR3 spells CASSLGDLRQGNEKLFF. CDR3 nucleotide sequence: TGTGCCAGCAGCTTAGGAGACCTGAGGCAGGGTAATGAAAAACTGTTTTTT.

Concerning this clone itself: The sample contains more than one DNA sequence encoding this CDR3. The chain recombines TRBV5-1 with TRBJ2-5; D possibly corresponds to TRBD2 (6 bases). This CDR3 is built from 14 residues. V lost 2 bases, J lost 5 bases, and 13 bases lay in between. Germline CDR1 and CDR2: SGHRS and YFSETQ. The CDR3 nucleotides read TGCGCCAGCAGCTTAGGACTACTCCAGGAGACCCAGTACTTC. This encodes CASSLGLLQETQYF.

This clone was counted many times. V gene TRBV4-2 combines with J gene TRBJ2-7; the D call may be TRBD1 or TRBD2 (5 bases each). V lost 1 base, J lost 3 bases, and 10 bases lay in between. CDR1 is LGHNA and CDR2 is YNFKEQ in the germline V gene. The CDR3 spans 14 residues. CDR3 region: CASSQVGDLYEQYF. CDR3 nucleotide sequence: TGTGCCAGCAGCCAAGTTGGGGACCTCTACGAGCAGTACTTC.

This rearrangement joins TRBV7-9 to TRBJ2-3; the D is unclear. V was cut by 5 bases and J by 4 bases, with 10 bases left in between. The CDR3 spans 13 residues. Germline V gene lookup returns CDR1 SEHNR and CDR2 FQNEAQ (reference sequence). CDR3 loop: CASSPRSADTQYF. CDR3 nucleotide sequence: TGTGCCAGCAGCCCCAGAAGCGCAGATACGCAGTATTTT.

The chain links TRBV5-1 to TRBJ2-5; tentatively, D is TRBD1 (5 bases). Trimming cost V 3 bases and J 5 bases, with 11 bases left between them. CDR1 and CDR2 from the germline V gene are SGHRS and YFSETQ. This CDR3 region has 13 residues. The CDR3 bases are TGCGCCAGCAGCTCCACGCAGGGTGAGACCCAGTACTTC. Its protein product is CASSSTQGETQYF.

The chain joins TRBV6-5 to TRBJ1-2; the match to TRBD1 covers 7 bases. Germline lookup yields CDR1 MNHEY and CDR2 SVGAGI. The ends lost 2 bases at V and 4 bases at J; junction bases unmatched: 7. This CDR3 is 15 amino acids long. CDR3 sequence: CASSYKGATIYGYTF. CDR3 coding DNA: TGTGCCAGCAGTTACAAGGGGGCCACAATCTATGGCTACACCTTC.

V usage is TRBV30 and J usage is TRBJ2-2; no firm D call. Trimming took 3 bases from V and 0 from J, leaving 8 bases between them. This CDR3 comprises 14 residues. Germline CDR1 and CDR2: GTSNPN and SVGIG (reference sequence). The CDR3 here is CAWRGNSNTGELFF. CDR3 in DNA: TGTGCCTGGAGGGGTAATTCGAACACCGGGGAGCTGTTTTTT. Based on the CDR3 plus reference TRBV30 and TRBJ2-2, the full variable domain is SQTIHQWPATLVQPVGSPLSLECTVEGTSNPNLYWYRQAAGRGLQLLFYSVGIGQISSEVPQNLSASRPQDRQFILSSKKLLLSDSGFYLCAWRGNSNTGELFFGEGSRLTVL.

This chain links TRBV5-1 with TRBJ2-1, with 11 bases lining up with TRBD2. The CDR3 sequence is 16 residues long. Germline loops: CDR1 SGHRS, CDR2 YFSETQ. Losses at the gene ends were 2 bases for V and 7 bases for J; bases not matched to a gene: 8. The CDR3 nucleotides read TGCGCCAGCAGCTTAAGCGGGGTAGCGGGAGGGAATGAGCAGTTCTTC. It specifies CASSLSGVAGGNEQFF.

Written as DNA, the CDR3 is TGTGCCAGCTCACCACCGACGAGGACCGAGCAGTTCTTC. Translated, it gives CASSPPTRTEQFF. The V and J genes are TRBV18 and TRBJ2-1; D is unresolved. Between the trimmed V and J ends, which lost 0 bases and 10 bases, there was a span of 10 bases. The CDR3 is made up of 13 amino acids. Germline loops: CDR1 KGHSH, CDR2 LQKENI. Based on the CDR3 plus reference TRBV18 and TRBJ2-1, the full variable domain is NAGVMQNPRHLVRRRGQEARLRCSPMKGHSHVYWYRQLPEEGLKFMVYLQKENIIDESGMPKERFSAEFPKEGPSILRIQQVVRGDSAAYFCASSPPTRTEQFFGPGTRLTVL.

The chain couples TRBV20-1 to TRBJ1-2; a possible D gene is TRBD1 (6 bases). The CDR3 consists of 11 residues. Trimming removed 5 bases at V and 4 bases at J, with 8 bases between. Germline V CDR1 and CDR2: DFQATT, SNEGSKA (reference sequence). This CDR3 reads CSARTVYGYTF. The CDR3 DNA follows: TGCAGTGCTCGGACAGTCTATGGCTACACCTTC.

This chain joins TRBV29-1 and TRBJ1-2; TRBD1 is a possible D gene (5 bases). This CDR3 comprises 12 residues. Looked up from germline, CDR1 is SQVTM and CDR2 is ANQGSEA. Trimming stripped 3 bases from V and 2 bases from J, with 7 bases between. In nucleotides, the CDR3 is TGCAGCGTTGACAGGGACAACTATGGCTACACCTTC. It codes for CSVDRDNYGYTF.

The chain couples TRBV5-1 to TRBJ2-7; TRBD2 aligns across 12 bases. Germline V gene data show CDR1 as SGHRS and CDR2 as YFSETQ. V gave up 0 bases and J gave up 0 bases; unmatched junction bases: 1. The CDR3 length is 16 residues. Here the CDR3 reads CASSLGLAGDSYEQYF. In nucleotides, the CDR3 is TGCGCCAGCAGCTTGGGACTAGCGGGGGACTCCTACGAGCAGTACTTC.